This T cell receptor beta chain is from a study of cytomegalovirus exposure and HLA in healthy donors. Study-wide results and limits: For TCR beta chains, V- and J-gene trimming was later linked to a missense DCLRE1C variant. Later analysis showed most CMV-associated TCR beta chains appearing HLA-restricted. The classifier reportedly diagnosed cytomegalovirus status with high sensitivity and specificity. Many donors shared some public TCRs, even though most TCR sequences were rare.

PCR primers comprised 60 Vbeta and 13 Jbeta primers. Method: immunoSEQ multiplex PCR; TCRdb's copy keeps in-frame clones and lacks some. The sample records about 200,000 clones, around 73% being singletons. For this clone: The antigen remains unidentified.

The source is a woman in her 30s in good health and CMV-seronegative. Sequenced: PBMCs.

The chain's CDR3 is CASSLVDIGYEEQYF. CDR3 DNA: TGCGCCAGCAGCTTGGTGGACATCGGCTACGAGGAGCAGTACTTC. V gene TRBV5-1 combines with J gene TRBJ2-7, with a tentative D call TRBD1 (5 bases). This CDR3 region has 15 residues. V was shortened by 0 bases and J by 7 bases, with 17 bases between the two germline ends. Germline V CDR1 and CDR2: SGHRS, YFSETQ.